The 32 T cell receptor beta chains below come from one sample, sequenced in a study of T-cell reconstitution after alpha-beta-depleted transplantation in children. The authors prepared the TCRbeta library with unique molecular identifiers. MiXCR, run by TCRdb on the PCR reads, gives a single entry per CDR3 protein. The sample lists about 240,000 distinct CDR3 sequences, 25% occurring once. Sequences were derived from PBMCs, sampled before TCRalphabeta/CD19-depleted stem cell transplant. These receptors were obtained from a girl aged 2 to 9 with Fanconi anemia, due to receive a stem cell transplant.

This clonotype was found many times. The chain joins TRBV6-7 to TRBJ2-1, with 7 nucleotides matching TRBD2. TRBV6-7 is an ORF, with its function uncertain. This CDR3 region has 14 residues. Trimming removed 6 bases from V and 10 bases from J; junction bases left unmatched: 12. This CDR3 is CASRRAGSKLEQFF. DNA for the CDR3: TGTGCCAGCAGGAGAGCGGGATCTAAGCTAGAGCAGTTCTTC.

This clonotype turned up a few times. J is TRBJ2-3 and V is TRBV7-2; D not resolved. Germline V gene data show CDR1 as SGHTA and CDR2 as FQGNSA. Trimming shortened V by 0 bases and J by 10 bases, and 8 bases separated the two germline ends. The CDR3 covers 12 residues. The CDR3 DNA reads TGTGCCAGCAGCTTAGCGTATGCTGCGCAGTATTTT. It codes for CASSLAYAAQYF.

This clonotype was counted many times. J is TRBJ2-2 and V is TRBV6-5, with 12 bases fitting TRBD2. The CDR3 runs to 16 residues. Germline CDR1 is MNHEY and CDR2 is SVGAGI. V dropped 2 bases and J dropped 8; count of bases not matched to a gene: 6. CDR3 region: CASSYRLAGVGGELFF. The CDR3 DNA is TGTGCCAGCAGTTACAGACTAGCGGGGGTCGGTGGGGAGCTGTTTTTT.

The table lists this clonotype with a few counts. The genes are TRBV28 and TRBJ1-2; tentatively, D is TRBD1 (5 bases). CDR3 length: 16 amino acids. The V gene's germline CDR1 is MDHEN and CDR2 SYDVKM. Trimming removed 5 bases at V and 1 base at J, with 17 bases between. In DNA, the CDR3 is TGTGCCAGCAGTAGTGACGGACACCTATTTAACTATGGCTACACCTTC. Protein: CASSSDGHLFNYGYTF.

This chain joins TRBV5-5 and TRBJ1-2, with a weak D call TRBD1 (5 bases). The ends were cut back, 4 bases at V and 2 bases at J, with 18 bases in the middle. CDR1 and CDR2 (germline): SGHKS, YYEKEE (reference sequence). The CDR3 is 16 amino acids. The CDR3 nucleotides are TGTGCCAGCAGCCCCTCCCCTCAGGGAGGGAACTATGGCTACACCTTC. Translation: CASSPSPQGGNYGYTF.

V usage is TRBV9 and J usage is TRBJ2-1; 7 bases align to TRBD1. Per the germline V gene, CDR1 is SGDLS and CDR2 is YYNGEE. The CDR3 length is 14 residues. Trimming removed 6 bases from V and 1 base from J; junction bases left unmatched: 4. The CDR3 spells CASTTGVSYNEQFF. In DNA form, the CDR3 reads TGTGCCAGCACAACAGGGGTGTCCTACAATGAGCAGTTCTTC.

The table lists this clonotype with a few counts. The V and J genes are TRBV20-1 and TRBJ2-1; no reliable D call. Germline V gene lookup returns CDR1 DFQATT and CDR2 SNEGSKA (reference sequence). CDR3 length: 11 residues. Trimming removed 5 bases from V and 5 bases from J, with 7 bases in between. The CDR3 loop reads CSARNHNEQFF. CDR3 bases: TGCAGTGCTCGGAACCACAATGAGCAGTTCTTC.

This clonotype was counted ten times or more. The chain joins TRBV6-6 to TRBJ2-5; D is unresolved. Germline V gene data show CDR1 as MNHNY and CDR2 as SVGAGI (reference sequence). The CDR3 runs 13 residues. V was pared by 7 bases and J by 0 bases, with 9 bases between. The DNA for the CDR3 is TGTGCCAGCATTGGATCGAACCAAGAGACCCAGTACTTC. This encodes CASIGSNQETQYF.

V is TRBV29-1 and J is TRBJ2-7; 10 nucleotides match TRBD2. V dropped 7 bases and J dropped 0; count of bases not matched to a gene: 15. Germline assignment: CDR1 SQVTM and CDR2 ANQGSEA. The CDR3 sequence is 17 residues long. CDR3: CSARSFPSGRHSYEQYF. DNA of the CDR3: TGCAGCGCCCGAAGCTTTCCTAGCGGGAGACACTCCTACGAGCAGTACTTC.

At least ten counts were recorded for this clonotype. The chain carries TRBV29-1 and TRBJ2-1, with D uncertain. Germline V gene data show CDR1 as SQVTM and CDR2 as ANQGSEA. V was trimmed by 1 base and J by 5 bases, leaving 12 bases between them. The CDR3 extends over 14 amino acids. Written as DNA, the CDR3 is TGCAGCGTTGAAGTAGAAAACAGAAACAATGAGCAGTTCTTC. Its translation: CSVEVENRNNEQFF.

This clonotype has a handful of counts. The chain combines TRBV11-2 with TRBJ2-1, with D hard to call. Germline V CDR1 and CDR2: SGHAT, FQNNGV. Trimming pared 5 bases from V and 4 bases from J, leaving 18 bases between. This CDR3 comprises 16 residues. The CDR3 sequence is CASSPKNLPRYNEQFF. DNA of the CDR3: TGTGCCAGCAGCCCGAAAAACCTCCCCCGTTACAATGAGCAGTTCTTC.

The chain carries TRBV27 and TRBJ1-1, with a tentative D call TRBD1 (5 bases). The germline V gene encodes CDR1 MNHEY and CDR2 SMNVEV (reference sequence). The length of the CDR3 is 15 residues. With 2 bases removed from V and 0 bases from J, the gap between germline ends came to 10 bases. The CDR3 DNA sequence: TGTGCCAGCAGTTTAGTGGGGGGACTGAACACTGAAGCTTTCTTT. Translated: CASSLVGGLNTEAFF.

There are a few counts of this clonotype. The V and J genes are TRBV20-1 and TRBJ1-5; no firm D call. The V gene lost 0 bases and the J gene lost 3 bases, with 9 bases spanning the gap. The germline gives CDR1 DFQATT, CDR2 SNEGSKA (reference sequence). This CDR3 contains 14 residues. The CDR3 DNA is TGCAGTGCTAGAGATCGACGGACCAATCAGCCCCAGCATTTT. Encoded protein: CSARDRRTNQPQHF.

The chain uses TRBV12-3 or TRBV12-4 and TRBJ2-1, with TRBD2 identical over 12 bases. CDR3 size: 20 residues. V gave up 3 bases and J gave up 5 bases; unmatched junction bases: 17. CDR3 protein: CASSFRGASGRVPTNNEQFF. CDR3 nucleotides: TGTGCCAGCAGTTTCCGTGGGGCTAGCGGGAGGGTGCCAACTAACAATGAGCAGTTCTTC.

The chain employs TRBV7-3 and TRBJ2-3; tentatively, D is TRBD1 or TRBD2 (6 bases each). Deletions cut 1 base from V and 2 bases from J, with 10 bases between. This CDR3 comprises 15 residues. Germline V gene data show CDR1 as SGHTA and CDR2 as FQGTGA. CDR3 DNA: TGTGCCAGCAGCTTAAAATGGGGGGCCACAGATACGCAGTATTTT. Amino acids: CASSLKWGATDTQYF.

The rearrangement uses TRBV20-1 and TRBJ2-1; 10 nucleotides line up with TRBD2. The CDR3 is 14 amino acids. The germline gives CDR1 DFQATT, CDR2 SNEGSKA (reference sequence). The V and J ends lost 3 bases and 6 bases, in that order; junction bases with no gene match: 5. Written as DNA, the CDR3 is TGCAGTGCTAGTACAGCGGGGGGGTCCAATGAGCAGTTCTTC. Its protein is CSASTAGGSNEQFF.

This clonotype was counted between two and nine times. The V gene is TRBV12-3 or TRBV12-4, the J gene TRBJ1-6; 8 bases align to TRBD1. With V trimmed by 2 bases and J by 10 bases, 7 bases remained unmatched. This CDR3 is 15 amino acids long. CDR3 protein: CASSLRQGSGSPLHF. CDR3 bases: TGTGCCAGCAGTTTAAGACAGGGGTCAGGCTCACCCCTCCACTTT.

The chain recombines TRBV6-2 or TRBV6-3 with TRBJ2-3; TRBD2 is a possible D gene (6 bases). CDR1 MNHEY and CDR2 SVGEGT come from the germline V gene. CDR3 length equals 13 residues. Trimming pared 7 bases from V and 4 bases from J, leaving 12 bases between. The CDR3 DNA sequence: TGTGCCAGCACGGGGCAGCGGGCAGATACGCAGTATTTT. Translating gives CASTGQRADTQYF.

The V gene is TRBV7-3, the J gene TRBJ2-1, with D perhaps matching TRBD1 (6 bases). Trimming left V 5 bases short and J 8 bases short, with 22 bases between. CDR1 is SGHTA and CDR2 is FQGTGA in the germline V gene. The CDR3 is 16 amino acids. The CDR3 is CASSPTRTTGLDEQFF. CDR3 nucleotide sequence: TGTGCCAGCAGCCCAACCCGTACAACAGGGCTGGATGAGCAGTTCTTC.

This clonotype was counted between two and nine times. The chain couples TRBV29-1 to TRBJ2-5; D is undetermined. CDR1 and CDR2 (germline): SQVTM, ANQGSEA. This CDR3 region has 11 residues. The ends were cut back, 7 bases at V and 5 bases at J, with 11 bases in the middle. The DNA for the CDR3 is TGCAGCGCCGAGAGGTCGGAGACCCAGTACTTC. Translating it yields CSAERSETQYF.

The chain links TRBV5-4 to TRBJ2-5, with 10 positions matching TRBD2. The V and J ends lost 5 bases and 1 base, in that order; junction bases with no gene match: 2. CDR3 length: 14 residues. Germline CDR1 SGHNT, CDR2 YYREEE (reference sequence). CDR3 region: CASRSGRAQETQYF. CDR3 DNA: TGTGCCAGCAGAAGCGGGAGGGCCCAAGAGACCCAGTACTTC.

This clonotype turned up a few times. The chain couples TRBV24-1 to TRBJ2-3; D perhaps matches TRBD2 (6 bases). The length of the CDR3 is 16 residues. Trimming took 4 bases from V and 2 from J, leaving 15 bases between them. Per germline, CDR1 KGHDR and CDR2 SFDVKD. DNA of the CDR3: TGTGCCACCAGTGAGTTACTAGGAGGGAACACAGATACGCAGTATTTT. Protein product: CATSELLGGNTDTQYF.

This clonotype was seen ten or more times. The chain recombines TRBV4-2 with TRBJ2-5; TRBD1 agrees at 10 bases. CDR1 and CDR2 from the germline V gene are LGHNA and YNFKEQ. The CDR3 consists of 16 residues. V shed 3 bases and J 5 bases; nucleotides not matched to a gene: 9. CDR3: CASSQAPDRGRETQYF. The DNA of the CDR3 is TGTGCCAGCAGCCAGGCTCCCGACAGGGGGCGTGAGACCCAGTACTTC.

This clonotype appeared many times. The chain uses TRBV20-1 and TRBJ1-2; 9 nucleotides match TRBD1. There are 16 residues in the CDR3. Per the germline V gene, CDR1 is DFQATT and CDR2 is SNEGSKA (reference sequence). After removal of 0 bases from V and 2 bases from J, the junction contained 7 bases not matched to a gene. CDR3 coding DNA: TGCAGTGCTAGAGATCGCGGGGGGACAGGGAACTATGGCTACACCTTC. Translated: CSARDRGGTGNYGYTF.

At least ten counts were recorded for this clonotype. The V and J genes are TRBV10-3 and TRBJ2-3; TRBD1 agrees at 9 bases. Germline CDR1 and CDR2: ENHRY and SYGVKD. The J segment lost 5 bases and the V segment lost 4 bases, leaving 4 bases of the junction unmatched. The CDR3 runs to 14 residues. The CDR3 nucleotides read TGTGCCATCAGTGCAACAGGGGGCAGAGATACGCAGTATTTT. This sequence encodes CAISATGGRDTQYF.

This clonotype was seen repeatedly, ten times or more. The chain recombines TRBV20-1 with TRBJ2-3, with TRBD2 matching 8 bases. The CDR3 has 14 residues. Germline V lookup: CDR1 DFQATT, CDR2 SNEGSKA (reference sequence). Losses at the gene ends were 3 bases for V and 2 bases for J; bases not matched to a gene: 4. The CDR3 DNA follows: TGCAGTGCTAGCGGGGGGGTTTACACAGATACGCAGTATTTT. It yields the protein CSASGGVYTDTQYF.

This clonotype came up a few times. This chain links TRBV11-2 with TRBJ2-3; D is possibly TRBD2 (5 bases). Germline CDR1 is SGHAT and CDR2 is FQNNGV. V gave up 6 bases and J gave up 6 bases, with 10 bases separating them. The CDR3 is 12 residues long. CDR3 residues: CASRAVGDTQYF. The CDR3 DNA reads TGTGCCAGCAGAGCGGTGGGGGATACGCAGTATTTT.

In this sample, this clonotype turned up many times. The V call is TRBV12-3 or TRBV12-4, the J call TRBJ2-5; 7 bases map to TRBD1. The CDR3 has 15 residues. V lost 3 bases, J lost 2 bases, and 6 bases stayed unmatched. The DNA of the CDR3 is TGTGCCAGCAGTTTGGACAGGAATCTTCAAGAGACCCAGTACTTC. This gives the protein CASSLDRNLQETQYF.

This clonotype was counted ten times or more. The V and J genes are TRBV12-3 or TRBV12-4 and TRBJ2-3; D unclear. This CDR3 spans 11 amino acids. V gave up 3 bases and J gave up 5 bases, with 3 bases separating them. The CDR3 nucleotides read TGTGCCAGCAGTTTTTTAGATACGCAGTATTTT. Its protein is CASSFLDTQYF.

This clonotype has more than one count but fewer than ten. The CDR3, as DNA: TGTGCCAGCAGTGGCTACAGGGGTGGGACGGTCACCGGGGAGCTGTTTTTT. Translation gives CASSGYRGGTVTGELFF. The chain links TRBV25-1 to TRBJ2-2; TRBD1 matches at 7 bases. There are 17 residues in the CDR3. V lost 4 bases to trimming and J lost 4 bases; unmatched junction nucleotides: 12. CDR1 MGHDK and CDR2 SYGVNS come from the germline V gene.

The V and J genes are TRBV6-5 and TRBJ1-4; tentative D call: TRBD1 (5 bases). Germline CDR1 reads MNHEY; CDR2 reads SVGAGI. Trimming cost V 0 bases and J 5 bases, with 16 bases left between them. This CDR3 has 17 residues. For the CDR3, the DNA is TGTGCCAGCAGTTACTCGAGTTTAACAGGAGGCAATGAAAAACTGTTTTTT. Translated, it gives CASSYSSLTGGNEKLFF.

This clonotype showed up many times. V gene TRBV20-1 combines with J gene TRBJ2-1; D not resolved. The V and J ends lost 8 bases and 6 bases respectively, with 8 bases between them. Germline V gene data show CDR1 as DFQATT and CDR2 as SNEGSKA (reference sequence). This CDR3 contains 10 residues. The CDR3 DNA reads TGCAGTCTCAGCAGCAATGAGCAGTTCTTC. It is translated as CSLSSNEQFF.